Listed here is a single TCR beta chain. No antigen is known for it. The data belong to a study of T cell responses to AZD1222 COVID-19 vaccine. Study-level information: Analyses pooled second doses at about 4 or about 12 weeks.

Study-wide results and limits: Mostly white British, mostly female donors; authors suggested clonal diversity may be underestimated. After the peak T cell response, and only then, were repertoires sampled.

The protocol was immunoSEQ multiplex PCR, while the TCRdb copy is restricted to in-frame clones and leaves out a portion. This table holds tens of thousands of clones, 80% to 90% found once. J was trimmed by 4 bases and V by 5 bases; bases with no gene match: 6. The germline gives CDR1 SGHAT, CDR2 FQNNGV. The CDR3 has 15 amino acids. The sequence derives from an adult in good health. The sample was peripheral blood, taken on day 0 of AZD1222 vaccination. This chain uses TRBV11-2 with TRBJ2-1; 9 bases map to TRBD2. DNA of the CDR3: TGTGCCAGCAGCCCGGGAGCGGGGGGATACAATGAGCAGTTCTTC. It codes for CASSPGAGGYNEQFF.